Here is one T cell receptor (beta chain) with its context. No antigen is known for it. The data were obtained in a study of shared clonotypes between healthy human individuals. At the level of the study: Three men and a couple of women, aged 18 to 49, were donors.

The donors were all Caucasian adults (living in Nashville, Tennessee). V lost 5 bases to trimming and J lost 4 bases, with 8 bases between them. In germline, CDR1 is SEHNR, CDR2 FQNEAQ (reference sequence). The CDR3 has 13 amino acids. Notes on the study in general: A generally larger estimated richness was seen in naive subsets than in memory subsets.

Assay execution took place at the deep level. Profiled with immunoSEQ multiplex PCR; TCRdb holds only in-frame clones, not every one. This sample has over 700,000 clones, with roughly two thirds found just once. V is TRBV7-9 and J is TRBJ2-2; unclear D gene. The sample was memory CD4+ T cells sorted from blood. As for subset: CD45RA-negative fraction. The sequence was collected from a woman in her 30s in good health. CDR3 amino acids: CASSPRGTGELFF. The CDR3 DNA reads TGTGCCAGCAGCCCCCGTGGCACCGGGGAGCTGTTTTTT.